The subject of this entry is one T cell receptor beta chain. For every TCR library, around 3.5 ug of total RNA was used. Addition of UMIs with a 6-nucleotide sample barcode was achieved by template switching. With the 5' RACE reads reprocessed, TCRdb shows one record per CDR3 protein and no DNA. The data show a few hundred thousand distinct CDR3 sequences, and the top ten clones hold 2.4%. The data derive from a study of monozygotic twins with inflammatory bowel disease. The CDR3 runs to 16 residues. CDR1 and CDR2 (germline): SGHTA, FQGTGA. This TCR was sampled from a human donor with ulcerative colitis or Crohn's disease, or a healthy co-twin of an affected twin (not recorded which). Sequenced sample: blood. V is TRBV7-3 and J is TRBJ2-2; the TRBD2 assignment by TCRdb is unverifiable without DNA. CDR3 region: CASSPLAGGSTGELFF.